This T cell receptor (beta chain) comes out of a study of blood T cells in healthy people across ages. CDR1 is SEHNR, CDR2 FQNEAQ, per germline (reference sequence). V gave up 6 bases and J gave up 5 bases; unmatched junction bases: 8. This CDR3 region has 15 residues. PCR was performed a second time for about 6 to 11 cycles using a sample-barcoded 5' primer and a J-beta primer mix. TCRdb recomputed calls from the 5' RACE reads with MiXCR, one row per CDR3 protein. The sample contains about a million distinct CDR3 sequences, around two fifths of which appear only once. The sequencing input was blood. This receptor was identified in a man between 18 and 29 years old in good health. The chain uses TRBV7-9 and TRBJ1-4; TRBD1 matches at 8 bases. The CDR3, as DNA: TGTGCCAGCAGGCCTACAGGGGGAGTAAATGAAAAACTGTTTTTT. Amino acid sequence: CASRPTGGVNEKLFF.